The rows below give T cell receptor beta chains drawn from one sample of a study of blood T cell repertoires in COVID-19. The method was immunoSEQ multiplex PCR; TCRdb's version includes in-frame clones alone and lacks a portion of them. This table has roughly 25,000 clones, more than 75% appearing once. The specimen sequenced was peripheral blood. These receptors were obtained from a human donor in a cohort sampled during active COVID-19. CDR3s include the opening cysteine and the closing phenylalanine or tryptophan. The D gene is left open where the match is weak. Only some rows state a clone size, as once, few, many or a class for expanded clones.

TRBJ2-3	few	TRBV30	TRBD2	CAWRGLADNTDTQYF	TGTGCCTGGAGGGGACTAGCGGATAACACAGATACGCAGTATTTT
TRBJ2-7	-	TRBV28	-	CASSPSSYEQYF	TGTGCCAGCAGCCCCAGCTCCTACGAGCAGTACTTC
TRBJ2-5	-	TRBV30	-	CAQSPTQETQYF	TGTGCCCAAAGCCCCACCCAAGAGACCCAGTACTTC
TRBJ2-5	-	TRBV11-3	-	CASSLGRRGIGETQYF	TGTGCCAGCAGCTTAGGACGTCGGGGTATAGGAGAGACCCAGTACTTC
TRBJ1-6	-	TRBV11-2	-	CASSSDLGTPLHF	TGTGCCAGCAGCTCCGATCTCGGGACACCCCTCCACTTT
TRBJ1-1	few	TRBV5-6	-	CASSLFGSRGNTEAFF	TGTGCCAGCAGCTTGTTTGGGAGCAGGGGTAACACTGAAGCTTTCTTT
TRBJ2-1	once	TRBV18	TRBD2	CASSGRGGRNEQFF	TGTGCCAGCTCAGGACGGGGGGGCCGCAATGAGCAGTTCTTC
TRBJ2-2	-	TRBV5-1	TRBD2	CASSLGTSGAGELFF	TGCGCCAGCAGTTTGGGGACTAGCGGGGCCGGGGAGCTGTTTTTT
TRBJ2-5	-	TRBV5-5	-	CASSLGGGAETQYF	TGTGCCAGCAGCTTGGGAGGGGGGGCCGAGACCCAGTACTTC
TRBJ1-5	medium-sized	TRBV4-2	TRBD1	CASSPQSGTGGSRQHF	TGTGCCAGCAGCCCGCAATCAGGGACAGGGGGGAGTCGCCAGCATTTT
TRBJ2-3	-	TRBV5-1	-	CASSSPAVGGPQDTQYF	TGCGCCAGCAGCTCACCGGCCGTGGGGGGGCCCCAAGATACGCAGTATTTT
TRBJ2-2	-	TRBV10-3	-	CAISEGAGTGELFF	TGTGCCATCAGTGAGGGGGCTGGCACCGGGGAGCTGTTTTTT
TRBJ1-5	-	TRBV5-6	-	CASSFWPSNQPQHF	TGTGCCAGCAGCTTCTGGCCAAGCAATCAGCCCCAGCATTTT
TRBJ2-3	-	TRBV3-1/TRBV3-2	TRBD2	CASSQIAGGGTQYF	TGTGCCAGCAGCCAAATTGCGGGGGGTGGTACGCAGTATTTT
TRBJ2-7	-	TRBV24-1	-	CATSETGYEQYF	TGTGCCACCAGTGAGACGGGTTACGAGCAGTACTTC
TRBJ2-1	once	TRBV6-5	TRBD2	CASSYSAGRDEQFF	TGTGCCAGCAGTTACTCAGCCGGGAGGGATGAGCAGTTCTTC
TRBJ2-7	few	TRBV1	-	CTSSQDGGGPSYEQYF	TGCACCAGCAGCCAAGATGGGGGGGGCCCATCCTACGAGCAGTACTTC
TRBJ2-7	-	TRBV11-2	TRBD1	CASSIPGQGIKQYF	TGTGCCAGCAGCATCCCGGGACAGGGGATCAAGCAGTACTTC
TRBJ2-5	-	TRBV13	-	CASSLKGGWIETQYF	TGTGCCAGCAGCTTAAAGGGGGGGTGGATCGAGACCCAGTACTTC
TRBJ2-1	-	TRBV6-4	TRBD2	CASSILAGGYNEQFF	TGTGCCAGCAGCATACTAGCGGGGGGATACAATGAGCAGTTCTTC
TRBJ2-1	-	TRBV28	TRBD1	CASSPPTGLNEQFF	TGTGCCAGCAGCCCACCGACAGGGTTAAATGAGCAGTTCTTC
TRBJ2-3	-	TRBV30	-	CAWRVKLGGGTDTQYF	TGTGCCTGGAGGGTCAAACTAGGGGGGGGCACAGATACGCAGTATTTT
TRBJ1-1	-	TRBV19	-	CASRTLRVNTEAFF	TGTGCCAGTAGAACCCTTCGAGTTAACACTGAAGCTTTCTTT
TRBJ1-6	-	TRBV14	-	CASSQARVSPLHF	TGTGCCAGCAGCCAAGCCAGGGTTTCACCCCTCCACTTT
TRBJ1-2	-	TRBV28	-	CASSSGGGYGYTF	TGTGCCAGCAGTTCCGGGGGGGGCTATGGCTACACCTTC
TRBJ1-5	-	TRBV28	TRBD1	CASITGGKPQHF	TGTGCCAGCATCACAGGGGGGAAGCCCCAGCATTTT
TRBJ2-1	-	TRBV4-2	TRBD2	CASSQGLAGVREQFF	TGTGCCAGCAGCCAGGGACTAGCGGGAGTCCGCGAGCAGTTCTTC
TRBJ1-6	-	TRBV5-1	-	CASSTQGGNSPLHF	TGCGCCAGCAGCACCCAGGGAGGTAATTCACCCCTCCACTTT
TRBJ1-2	-	TRBV4-3	TRBD1	CASSQGQGYGYTF	TGCGCCAGCAGCCAAGGACAGGGCTATGGCTACACCTTC
TRBJ2-7	few	TRBV5-1	TRBD1	CASSFQLPGQGIREQYF	TGCGCCAGCAGCTTCCAGCTGCCGGGACAGGGAATTCGGGAGCAGTACTTC
TRBJ1-1	-	TRBV19	-	CACYRVNVPEAFF	TGTGCCTGTTACAGGGTCAACGTCCCCGAAGCTTTCTTT
TRBJ2-1	-	TRBV3-1/TRBV3-2	-	CASSPPGAYNEQFF	TGTGCCAGCAGCCCCCCGGGGGCCTACAATGAGCAGTTCTTC
TRBJ2-7	-	TRBV7-9	-	CASSSQIYEQYF	TGTGCCAGCAGCTCGCAGATCTACGAGCAGTACTTC
TRBJ1-3	-	TRBV11-2	-	CASFGLRGSSSGNTIYF	TGTGCCAGCTTCGGTCTGAGGGGGTCGAGCTCTGGAAACACCATATATTTT
TRBJ1-1	-	TRBV7-9	-	CASTQGLNTEAFF	TGTGCCAGCACCCAGGGGCTGAACACTGAAGCTTTCTTT
TRBJ2-7	few	TRBV9	TRBD2	CASSRSGSGSEQYF	TGTGCCAGCAGCCGCAGCGGGAGCGGTTCCGAGCAGTACTTC
TRBJ1-6	-	TRBV9	TRBD1	CASSLGTGGNSPLHF	TGTGCCAGCAGCCTCGGGACAGGGGGCAATTCACCCCTCCACTTT
TRBJ2-5	-	TRBV24-1	-	CATSDLQGVVGETQYF	TGTGCCACCAGTGATTTGCAAGGGGTGGTAGGGGAGACCCAGTACTTC
TRBJ2-3	-	TRBV11-2	TRBD2	CASSMWAGGSTDTQYF	TGTGCCAGCAGCATGTGGGCGGGGGGTAGCACAGATACGCAGTATTTT
TRBJ1-1	-	TRBV27	-	CASNPRRNTEAFF	TGTGCCAGCAACCCCAGGCGGAACACTGAAGCTTTCTTT
TRBJ1-3	-	TRBV20-1	TRBD1	CSASPGTGITGNTIYF	TGCAGTGCTAGTCCCGGGACAGGGATAACTGGAAACACCATATATTTT
TRBJ2-5	-	TRBV24-1	-	CATSDFRAGEIKETQYF	TGTGCCACCAGTGATTTCAGGGCCGGAGAAATAAAAGAGACCCAGTACTTC
TRBJ2-3	-	TRBV4-3	TRBD2	CASSQGARGGRGTDTQYF	TGCGCCAGCAGCCAAGGGGCACGGGGCGGGAGGGGGACAGATACGCAGTATTTT
TRBJ2-2	-	TRBV3-1/TRBV3-2	-	CASSQGTENTGELFF	TGTGCCAGCAGCCAGGGCACAGAGAACACCGGGGAGCTGTTTTTT
TRBJ2-1	-	TRBV6-5	TRBD2	CASSYSGLADFEQFF	TGTGCCAGCAGTTACTCCGGACTAGCGGATTTTGAGCAGTTCTTC
TRBJ2-5	-	TRBV5-6	-	CASSIEFGETQYF	TGTGCCAGCAGCATAGAGTTCGGAGAGACCCAGTACTTC
TRBJ1-1	-	TRBV10-3	TRBD1	CAISEDRGRTEAFF	TGTGCCATCAGTGAGGACAGGGGGCGTACTGAAGCTTTCTTT
TRBJ2-1	-	TRBV5-8	TRBD2	CASSQPYLSGRVADEQFF	TGTGCCAGCAGCCAACCCTACCTTAGCGGGAGGGTGGCCGATGAGCAGTTCTTC
TRBJ1-3	-	TRBV27	TRBD1	CASRMTGTGNTIYF	TGTGCCAGCAGGATGACAGGGACTGGAAACACCATATATTTT
TRBJ2-5	-	TRBV7-9	-	CASSLGSGDQETQYF	TGTGCCAGCAGCTTAGGTTCGGGGGACCAAGAGACCCAGTACTTC
TRBJ2-5	-	TRBV7-9	TRBD1	CASSMTGGWTQYF	TGTGCCAGCAGCATGACAGGGGGGTGGACCCAGTACTTC
TRBJ2-5	-	TRBV27	TRBD1	CASSLGGQGARRTETQYF	TGTGCCAGCAGTTTAGGGGGACAGGGGGCGCGGCGGACTGAGACCCAGTACTTC
TRBJ1-2	-	TRBV6-6	TRBD1	CASRETGDYGYTF	TGTGCCAGCAGGGAGACAGGGGACTATGGCTACACCTTC
TRBJ1-6	few	TRBV7-6	TRBD1	CASTRDRRNSPLHF	TGTGCCAGCACCCGGGACAGGAGGAATTCACCCCTCCACTTT
TRBJ2-1	-	TRBV18	TRBD2	CASSPPEQGLVDNEQFF	TGTGCCAGCTCACCACCTGAACAAGGACTAGTCGACAATGAGCAGTTCTTC